The rows below give T cell receptor beta chains drawn from one sample of a study of CD8 T cells in Susac syndrome. TCRdb re-called the immunoSEQ multiplex PCR reads through MiXCR, storing one row per CDR3 protein. The table includes fewer than 350,000 distinct CDR3 sequences, approximately 85% detected once. Sequencing was done on a sample of CD8+ T cells from PBMCs. These TCRs come from a human donor with multiple sclerosis. Both conserved end residues are part of each CDR3. The D gene is left open where the match is weak. The size of a clone is reported for some rows only, either as once, few or many, or as a class for expanded clones.

once	TRBV9	.	TRBJ2-7	TGTGCCAGCAGCGTAGCTCCGGGCAGGAGGTACGAGCAGTACTTC	CASSVAPGRRYEQYF
once	TRBV3-1	TRBD2	TRBJ2-1	TGTGCCAGCAGCCAAGTTGACCTAGCGGGAGGGCCCTCCTACAATGAGCAGTTCTTC	CASSQVDLAGGPSYNEQFF
.	TRBV19	TRBD1	TRBJ1-1	TGTGCCAGTAGTACCGGGACAGGGATACCAGTAACCGCTGAAGCTTTCTTT	CASSTGTGIPVTAEAFF
once	TRBV15	.	TRBJ2-7	TGTGCCACCAGCAGAGAAGGAGGAGGGGACGAGCAGTACTTC	CATSREGGGDEQYF
.	TRBV27	.	TRBJ2-7	TGTGCCAGCAGTTTATCCGCCGCATACGAGCAGTACTTC	CASSLSAAYEQYF
.	TRBV30	.	TRBJ2-2	TGTGCCTGGAGTGTAACGGGACACCTCGGCGGGGAGCTGTTTTTT	CAWSVTGHLGGELFF
.	TRBV9	.	TRBJ2-7	TGTGCCAGCAGCGCCCGGGACCACCTTTACGAGCAGTACTTC	CASSARDHLYEQYF
.	TRBV27	.	TRBJ1-5	TGTGCCAGCACCACCACGGGGGGAGGGCAGCCCCAGCATTTT	CASTTTGGGQPQHF
.	TRBV3-1	.	TRBJ1-1	TGTGCCAGCAGCTACAGACAGATGAACACTGAAGCTTTCTTT	CASSYRQMNTEAFF
.	TRBV11-3	.	TRBJ2-3	TGTGCCAGCAGCTTAGGCGGAAACACAGATACGCAGTATTTT	CASSLGGNTDTQYF
few	TRBV29-1	.	TRBJ1-2	TGCAGCGTTGAGGCGGGTAACTATGGCTACACCTTC	CSVEAGNYGYTF
.	TRBV11-1	TRBD1	TRBJ2-3	TGTGCCAGCAGCCTACCAGGTGGGGACAGGGGGTTTCCTAGCACAGATACGCAGTATTTT	CASSLPGGDRGFPSTDTQYF
.	TRBV27	TRBD2	TRBJ2-7	TGTGCCAGCAGTCTTCGGGTAGCGGGAGATGAGCAGTACTTC	CASSLRVAGDEQYF
.	TRBV6-5	.	TRBJ1-2	TGTGCCAGCAGGCCCGACAGGAACTATGGCTACACCTTC	CASRPDRNYGYTF
.	TRBV7-8	.	TRBJ1-2	TGTGCCAGCAGCTTAGAAGGGCCAGGGCCTCATGGCTACACCTTC	CASSLEGPGPHGYTF
.	TRBV19	.	TRBJ2-1	TGTGCCAGTAGTATAGATTGGGGAGCCGAGGAGGGTGAGCAGTTCTTC	CASSIDWGAEEGEQFF
.	TRBV29-1	.	TRBJ1-1	TGCAGCTCCCCATCAGGGGCCGGCACTGAAGCTTTCTTT	CSSPSGAGTEAFF
.	TRBV4-1	TRBD1	TRBJ1-5	TGCGCCAGCAGCCAATACAGGGGAAGCGGGCCCCAGCATTTT	CASSQYRGSGPQHF
few	TRBV6-1	TRBD1	TRBJ2-6	TGTGCCAGGGGACAGGGGAGCTCTGGGGCCAACGTCCTGACTTTC	CARGQGSSGANVLTF
.	TRBV28	TRBD2	TRBJ2-3	TGTGCCAGCAGCCGAAATTTTCCGGGACTAGCGGGAGCAGATACGCAGTATTTT	CASSRNFPGLAGADTQYF
.	TRBV12-3/TRBV12-4	.	TRBJ2-7	TGTGCCAGCAGTTTAGTATTGTCCTACGAGCAGTACTTC	CASSLVLSYEQYF
.	TRBV4-3	.	TRBJ2-2	TGCGCCAGCAGCCAAGACGGGGCCTCCGGCGGGGAGCTGTTTTTT	CASSQDGASGGELFF
.	TRBV20-1	TRBD2	TRBJ2-1	TGCAGTGCTAGAGAAACGACTAGCGGCGGGGATGAGCAGTTCTTC	CSARETTSGGDEQFF
few	TRBV6-1	TRBD1	TRBJ2-1	TGTGCCAGTCACGACGGCAGGGGGCTTTATGATGAGCAGTTCTTC	CASHDGRGLYDEQFF
.	TRBV7-8	TRBD2	TRBJ2-1	TGTGCCAGCAGCTTAGGGCCCTGGGGGGAGGGCCTTTACTATGAGCAGTTCTTC	CASSLGPWGEGLYYEQFF
.	TRBV6-6	.	TRBJ1-5	TGTGCCAGCAGTTACTCTGCAGCAGGAGGTAGGCCCCAGCATTTT	CASSYSAAGGRPQHF
once	TRBV12-5	.	TRBJ2-7	TGTGCTAGTGCCCCCGAAGGGGGAGGGCCGCACGAGCAGTACTTC	CASAPEGGGPHEQYF
.	TRBV9	.	TRBJ2-1	TGTGCCAGCAACGTAGCTTGGGGAGCCTACAATGAGCAGTTCTTC	CASNVAWGAYNEQFF
.	TRBV28	TRBD1	TRBJ1-2	TGTGCCAGCAGCGCGGGACAGGGGGGAGGTAACTATGGCTACACCTTC	CASSAGQGGGNYGYTF
.	TRBV10-3	.	TRBJ1-1	TGTGCCATCAGCTTCAAAGGTATGAACACTGAAGCTTTCTTT	CAISFKGMNTEAFF
.	TRBV6-5	.	TRBJ1-5	TGTGCCAGCAGTTACTCAGGGGGTTGGGATCAGCCCCAGCATTTT	CASSYSGGWDQPQHF
.	TRBV10-3	.	TRBJ1-5	TGTGCCATCAGTGAGTATCGGTTGGGCAATCAGCCCCAGCATTTT	CAISEYRLGNQPQHF
.	TRBV7-8	TRBD2	TRBJ2-5	TGTGCCAGCAGCCGCGGACTAGTCGCGCAAGAGACCCAGTACTTC	CASSRGLVAQETQYF
few	TRBV4-1	.	TRBJ2-1	TGCGCCAGCAGCCAAGAAGGGCTAGCTTACAATGAGCAGTTCTTC	CASSQEGLAYNEQFF
.	TRBV27	.	TRBJ2-3	TGTGCCAGCAGTTTTCTAAGGGTTACAGATACGCAGTATTTT	CASSFLRVTDTQYF
.	TRBV27	TRBD1	TRBJ2-4	TGTGCCAGCAGAGCCGGGACAGTCAAAAACATTCAGTACTTC	CASRAGTVKNIQYF
.	TRBV27	.	TRBJ1-2	TGTGCCAGCAGCCTACTCGGGGTTGGCTATGGCTACACCTTC	CASSLLGVGYGYTF
.	TRBV7-9	TRBD2	TRBJ2-7	TGTGCCAGCAGCAGAACTCTAGCGGGAGTTAACCACGAGCAGTACTTC	CASSRTLAGVNHEQYF
.	TRBV4-3	TRBD1	TRBJ2-7	TGCGCCAGCAGCCCGGGGACAGGGGAGGACGAGCAGTACTTC	CASSPGTGEDEQYF
.	TRBV13	.	TRBJ2-1	TGTGCCAGCAGCTTAGAATTGATGTGGGACAATGAGCAGTTCTTC	CASSLELMWDNEQFF
.	TRBV24-1	TRBD1	TRBJ2-2	TGTGCCACCTCAGGACAGGAGAACACCGGGGAGCTGTTTTTT	CATSGQENTGELFF
.	TRBV30	TRBD2	TRBJ2-7	TGTGCCTGGGGGGAGGGGTACGAGCAGTACTTC	CAWGEGYEQYF